Below, 14 T cell receptor beta chains from the same sample are listed, as sequenced in a study of T-cell reconstitution after alpha-beta-depleted transplantation in children. This sample's TCRbeta library carried unique molecular identifier barcodes. A single record per CDR3 protein comes from TCRdb applying MiXCR to the PCR reads. Of 490,000 or so distinct CDR3 sequences in the sample, roughly a tenth are singletons; the top ten hold 2%. The specimen was PBMCs, collected before TCRalphabeta/CD19-depleted stem cell transplant. These receptors were taken from a child aged 2-15 years with inherited bone marrow failure, due to receive a stem cell transplant.

This clonotype turned up a few times. The chain has TRBV29-1 and TRBJ2-7; D call uncertain. Looked up from germline, CDR1 is SQVTM and CDR2 is ANQGSEA. The ends were cut back, 1 base at V and 3 bases at J, with 7 bases in the middle. This CDR3 has 12 residues. CDR3 in DNA: TGCAGCGTTGAAGGCCGTAACTACGAGCAGTACTTC. Encoded protein: CSVEGRNYEQYF.

This clonotype was counted ten times or more. CDR3 coding DNA: TGTGCCAGCACCATCCGGGACAGGGTAGACACTGAAGCTTTCTTT. It translates to CASTIRDRVDTEAFF. The chain couples TRBV12-3 or TRBV12-4 to TRBJ1-1, with TRBD1 matching over 9 bases. V lost 7 bases, J lost 3 bases, and 9 bases stayed unmatched. This CDR3 is built from 15 residues.

The chain couples TRBV30 to TRBJ2-1; 10 bases are a match to TRBD1. In germline, CDR1 is GTSNPN, CDR2 SVGIG (reference sequence). V lost 7 bases, J lost 4 bases, and 13 bases stayed unmatched. The CDR3 contains 16 residues. The CDR3 spells CASTPSGTGAYNEQFF. The CDR3 bases are TGTGCCTCTACTCCCTCCGGGACAGGGGCATACAATGAGCAGTTCTTC.

Remarks on this clonotype: This may arise from a read error, as a much more abundant clone is one base away. CDR3 protein: CASIIFQETQYF. The CDR3 DNA follows: TGTGCCAGCATCATTTTCCAAGAGACCCAGTACTTC. The V call is TRBV2, the J call TRBJ2-5; D is undetermined. This CDR3 is built from 12 residues. Germline V lookup: CDR1 SNHLY, CDR2 FYNNEI. Trimming shortened V by 7 bases and J by 1 base, and 7 bases separated the two germline ends.

This clonotype has at least ten counts. The chain combines TRBV18 with TRBJ1-2, with D tentatively TRBD1 (5 bases). Germline V CDR1 and CDR2: KGHSH, LQKENI. CDR3 length equals 14 residues. The V end was cut by 6 bases, the J end by 4 bases, with 15 bases between. CDR3 amino acids: CASSVGEGLYGYTF. CDR3 sequence (DNA): TGTGCCAGCTCCGTAGGGGAGGGCCTCTATGGCTACACCTTC.

This sequence joins TRBV18 and TRBJ2-7, with 13 bases matching TRBD2. The germline gives CDR1 KGHSH, CDR2 LQKENI. The V gene end was trimmed by 3 bases and the J gene end by 4 bases; junction bases not matched to a gene: 6. This CDR3 contains 16 residues. CDR3 protein: CASSPGLAGVGYEQYF. For the CDR3, the DNA is TGTGCCAGCTCACCCGGACTAGCGGGAGTAGGGTACGAGCAGTACTTC.

This clonotype has a count of ten or more. An end of the junction does not agree with germline; a read error may underlie this. The chain recombines TRBV18 with TRBJ2-3; tentative D call: TRBD2 (5 bases). Germline CDR1 is KGHSH and CDR2 is LQKENI. This CDR3 has 13 residues. The CDR3 DNA sequence: TGCGCCAGCAGCCCCGGGGGCACAGATACGCAGTATTTT. Translating it yields CASSPGGTDTQYF.

This clonotype was seen many times. V and J are TRBV24-1 and TRBJ1-5; D ambiguous. This CDR3 has 13 amino acids. The germline CDR1 and CDR2 sequences are KGHDR and SFDVKD. Trimming removed 2 bases at V and 1 base at J, with 2 bases between. The CDR3 DNA is TGTGCCACCAGTGATTCGAGCAATCAGCCCCAGCATTTT. This codes for CATSDSSNQPQHF.

CDR3 sequence: CASSLGPYYSGNQPQHF. CDR3 coding DNA: TGTGCCAGCAGCTTAGGTCCTTACTATTCAGGCAATCAGCCCCAGCATTTT. This sequence joins TRBV7-6 and TRBJ1-5, with D hard to call. Germline CDR1 is SGHVS and CDR2 is FNYEAQ. V was clipped by 1 base and J by 2 bases, with 15 bases between them. The CDR3 extends over 17 amino acids.

With regard to this clonotype: This may be a read error, as it is one base from a much larger clone. V and J are TRBV10-3 and TRBJ2-1, with D perhaps TRBD2 (5 bases). The CDR3 sequence is 13 residues long. Trimming shortened V by 11 bases and J by 8 bases, and 19 bases separated the two germline ends. From germline, CDR1 is ENHRY and CDR2 SYGVKD. Written as DNA, the CDR3 is TGTGCCCCCCGCCGCCCGGGGTACGATGAGCAGTTCTTC. Residues: CAPRRPGYDEQFF.

The V gene is TRBV25-1, the J gene TRBJ2-4; D not resolved. This CDR3 comprises 15 residues. The V end lost 1 base, the J end lost 8 bases, and 15 bases lay between the germline ends. CDR1 is MGHDK, CDR2 SYGVNS, per germline. Written as DNA, the CDR3 is TGTGCCAGCAGTGAATCGCGCGGCGATAGGGACATTCAGTACTTC. This encodes CASSESRGDRDIQYF.

This clonotype was detected ten times or more. CDR3: CASSPKGGNSPLHF. As DNA, the CDR3 is TGTGCCAGCTCACCAAAGGGGGGAAATTCACCCCTCCACTTT. The J gene is TRBJ1-6, the V gene TRBV18, with D perhaps TRBD1 (6 bases). CDR1 and CDR2 from the germline V gene are KGHSH and LQKENI. CDR3 length: 14 residues. Trimming stripped 2 bases from V and 7 bases from J, with 9 bases between.

This clonotype was detected many times. CDR3 DNA sequence: TGTGCCAGCAGATCCACTAGCGGGAGAGGTGAGCAGTTCTTC. As protein: CASRSTSGRGEQFF. The chain carries TRBV3-1 and TRBJ2-1; 11 bases align to TRBD2. V trimming: 6 bases; J trimming: 9 bases; junction bases outside the gene matches: 7. CDR3 length: 14 residues. Germline values: CDR1 LGHDT, CDR2 YNNKEL (reference sequence).

This rearrangement joins TRBV6-1 to TRBJ1-6, with 10 bases matching TRBD1. The J segment lost 10 bases and the V segment lost 4 bases, leaving 1 base of the junction unmatched. The germline CDR1 and CDR2 sequences are MNHNS and SASEGT. The CDR3 loop spans 13 amino acids. The CDR3: CASSGTGGSPLHF. CDR3 bases: TGTGCCAGCAGTGGGACAGGGGGATCACCCCTCCACTTT.